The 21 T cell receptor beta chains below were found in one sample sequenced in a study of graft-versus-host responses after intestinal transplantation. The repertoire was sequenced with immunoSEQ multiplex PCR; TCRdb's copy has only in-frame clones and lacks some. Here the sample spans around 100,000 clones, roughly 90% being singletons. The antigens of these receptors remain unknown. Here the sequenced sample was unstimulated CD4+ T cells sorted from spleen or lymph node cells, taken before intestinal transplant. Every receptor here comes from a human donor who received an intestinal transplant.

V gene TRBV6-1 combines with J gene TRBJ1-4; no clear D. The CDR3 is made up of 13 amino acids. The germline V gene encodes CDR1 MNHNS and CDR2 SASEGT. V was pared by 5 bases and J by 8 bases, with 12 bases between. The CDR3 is CASSSLRREKLFF. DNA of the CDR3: TGTGCCAGCAGTTCCCTGAGGCGGGAAAAACTGTTTTTT.

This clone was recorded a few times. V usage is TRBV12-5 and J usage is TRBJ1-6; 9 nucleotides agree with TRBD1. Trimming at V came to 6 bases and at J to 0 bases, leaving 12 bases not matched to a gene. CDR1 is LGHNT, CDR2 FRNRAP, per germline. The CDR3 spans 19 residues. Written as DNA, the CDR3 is TGTGCTAGTGGGAAATCCGGGACAGGGATAAACTCCTATAATTCACCCCTCCACTTT. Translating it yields CASGKSGTGINSYNSPLHF.

The CDR3 nucleotides are TGTGCCAGCAGCGTAGGCAGGGAGGGGGAGACCCAGTACTTC. Translating gives CASSVGREGETQYF. V gene TRBV9 combines with J gene TRBJ2-5; TRBD2 aligns across 7 bases. The CDR3 runs to 14 residues. Germline CDR1 reads SGDLS; CDR2 reads YYNGEE. Trimming at V came to 0 bases and at J to 5 bases, leaving 4 bases not matched to a gene.

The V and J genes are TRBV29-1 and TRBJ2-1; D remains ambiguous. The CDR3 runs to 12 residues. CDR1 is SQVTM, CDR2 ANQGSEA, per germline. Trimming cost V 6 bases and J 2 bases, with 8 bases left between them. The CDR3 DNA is TGCAGCGTCCCCGATCCCTACAATGAGCAGTTCTTC. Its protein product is CSVPDPYNEQFF.

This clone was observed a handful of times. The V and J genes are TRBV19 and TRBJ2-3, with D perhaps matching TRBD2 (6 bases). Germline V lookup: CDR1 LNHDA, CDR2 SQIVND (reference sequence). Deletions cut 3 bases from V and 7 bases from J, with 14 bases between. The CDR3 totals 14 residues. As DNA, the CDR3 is TGTGCCAGTAGTATCTTCGGGAGAGGGAATACGCAGTATTTT. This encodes CASSIFGRGNTQYF.

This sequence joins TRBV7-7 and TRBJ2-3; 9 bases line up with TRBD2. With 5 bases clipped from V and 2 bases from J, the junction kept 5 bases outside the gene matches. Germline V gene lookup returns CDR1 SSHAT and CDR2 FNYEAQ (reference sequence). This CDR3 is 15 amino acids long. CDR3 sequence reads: CASSLGTSHTDTQYF. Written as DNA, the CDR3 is TGTGCCAGCAGCCTCGGGACTAGCCACACAGATACGCAGTATTTT.

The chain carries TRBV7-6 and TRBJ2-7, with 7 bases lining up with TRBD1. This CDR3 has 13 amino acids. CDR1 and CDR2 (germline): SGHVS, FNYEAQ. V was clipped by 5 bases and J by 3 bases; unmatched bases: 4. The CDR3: CASSQGQVYEQYF. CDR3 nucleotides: TGTGCCAGCAGCCAAGGACAGGTCTACGAGCAGTACTTC.

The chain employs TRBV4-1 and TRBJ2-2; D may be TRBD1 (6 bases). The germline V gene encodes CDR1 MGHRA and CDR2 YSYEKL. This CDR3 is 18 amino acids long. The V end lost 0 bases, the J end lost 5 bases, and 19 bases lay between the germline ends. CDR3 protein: CASSQDLVATGITGELFF. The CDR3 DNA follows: TGCGCCAGCAGCCAAGATTTGGTGGCCACAGGGATTACCGGGGAGCTGTTTTTT.

The CDR3 protein is CASSHPGQGAYEQYF. DNA of the CDR3: TGCGCCAGCAGCCACCCGGGACAGGGGGCCTACGAGCAGTACTTC. The gene calls are TRBV4-1 and TRBJ2-7; 11 bases line up with TRBD1. Trimming removed 3 bases from V and 2 bases from J; junction bases left unmatched: 3. CDR3 length: 15 amino acids. CDR1 and CDR2 (germline): MGHRA, YSYEKL.

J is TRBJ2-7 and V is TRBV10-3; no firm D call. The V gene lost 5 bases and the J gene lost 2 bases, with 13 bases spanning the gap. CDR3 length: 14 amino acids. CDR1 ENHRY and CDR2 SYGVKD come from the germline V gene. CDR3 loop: CAISHRTPPYEQYF. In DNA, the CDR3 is TGTGCCATCAGTCATAGGACGCCCCCCTACGAGCAGTACTTC.

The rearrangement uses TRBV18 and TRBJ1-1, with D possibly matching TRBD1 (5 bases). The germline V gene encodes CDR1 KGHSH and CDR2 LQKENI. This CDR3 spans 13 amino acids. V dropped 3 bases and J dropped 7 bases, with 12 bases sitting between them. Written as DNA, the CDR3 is TGTGCCAGCTCACCGGAGGGGTATGGTGAAGCTTTCTTT. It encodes CASSPEGYGEAFF.

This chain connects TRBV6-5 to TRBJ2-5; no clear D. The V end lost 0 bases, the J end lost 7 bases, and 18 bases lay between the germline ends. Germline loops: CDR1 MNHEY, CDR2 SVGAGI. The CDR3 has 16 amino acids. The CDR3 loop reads CASSYSTTGATGTQYF. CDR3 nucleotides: TGTGCCAGCAGTTACTCGACGACGGGTGCAACCGGGACCCAGTACTTC.

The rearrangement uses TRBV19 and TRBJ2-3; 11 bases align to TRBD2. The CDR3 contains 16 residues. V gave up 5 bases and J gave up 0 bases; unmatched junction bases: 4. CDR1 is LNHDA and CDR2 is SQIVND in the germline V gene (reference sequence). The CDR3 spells CASSGLAGRSTDTQYF. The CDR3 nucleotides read TGTGCCAGTAGTGGACTAGCGGGTCGGAGCACAGATACGCAGTATTTT.

This chain's CDR3 is CASSQLADTQYF. In DNA, the CDR3 is TGCGCCAGCAGCCAACTAGCAGATACGCAGTATTTT. The gene calls are TRBV5-1 and TRBJ2-3; D is perhaps TRBD2 (5 bases). The V gene lost 4 bases and the J gene lost 4 bases, with 7 bases spanning the gap. The length of the CDR3 is 12 residues. Germline-derived CDR1 and CDR2 are SGHRS and YFSETQ.

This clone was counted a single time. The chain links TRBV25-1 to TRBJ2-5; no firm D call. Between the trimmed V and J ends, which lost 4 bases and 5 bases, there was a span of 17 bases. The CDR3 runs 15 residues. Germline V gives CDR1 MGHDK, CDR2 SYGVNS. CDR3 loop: CASSGTLPELETQYF. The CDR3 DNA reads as TGTGCCAGCAGTGGCACCCTACCCGAATTGGAGACCCAGTACTTC.

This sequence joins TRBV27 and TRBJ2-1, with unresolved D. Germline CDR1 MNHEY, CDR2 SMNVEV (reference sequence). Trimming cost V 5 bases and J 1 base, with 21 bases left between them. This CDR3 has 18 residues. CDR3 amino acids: CASSPGPGLGLSYNEQFF. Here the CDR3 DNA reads TGTGCCAGCAGTCCCGGTCCGGGCCTCGGATTGTCCTACAATGAGCAGTTCTTC.

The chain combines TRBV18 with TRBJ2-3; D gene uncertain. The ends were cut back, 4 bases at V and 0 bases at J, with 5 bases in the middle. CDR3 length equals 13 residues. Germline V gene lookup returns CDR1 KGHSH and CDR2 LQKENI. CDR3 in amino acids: CASSLTSTDTQYF. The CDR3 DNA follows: TGTGCCAGCTCACTGACTAGCACAGATACGCAGTATTTT.

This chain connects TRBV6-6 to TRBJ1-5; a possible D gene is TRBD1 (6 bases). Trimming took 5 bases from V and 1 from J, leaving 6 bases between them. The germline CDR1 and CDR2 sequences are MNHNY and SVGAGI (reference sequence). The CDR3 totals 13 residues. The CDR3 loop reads CASSDRSNQPQHF. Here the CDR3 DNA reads TGTGCCAGCAGTGACAGGAGCAATCAGCCCCAGCATTTT.

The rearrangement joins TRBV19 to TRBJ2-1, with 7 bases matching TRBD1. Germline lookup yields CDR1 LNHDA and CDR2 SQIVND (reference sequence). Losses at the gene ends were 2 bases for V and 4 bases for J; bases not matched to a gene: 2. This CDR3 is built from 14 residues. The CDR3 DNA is TGTGCCAGTAGTATACAGGGGGAGTACAATGAGCAGTTCTTC. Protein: CASSIQGEYNEQFF.

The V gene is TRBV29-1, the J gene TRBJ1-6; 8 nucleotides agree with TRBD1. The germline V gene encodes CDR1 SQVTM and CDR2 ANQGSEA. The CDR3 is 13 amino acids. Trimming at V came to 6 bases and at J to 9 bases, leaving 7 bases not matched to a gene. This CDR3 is CSVRTGRASPLHF. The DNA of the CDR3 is TGCAGCGTACGGACAGGGAGGGCTTCACCCCTCCACTTT.

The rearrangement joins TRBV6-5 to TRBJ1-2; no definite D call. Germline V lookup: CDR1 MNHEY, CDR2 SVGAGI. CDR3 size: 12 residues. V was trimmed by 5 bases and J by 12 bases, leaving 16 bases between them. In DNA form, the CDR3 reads TGTGCCAGCAGTCAAGGCCAGTCGATCGACACCTTC. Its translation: CASSQGQSIDTF.